The clone carrying this T cell receptor (beta chain) was observed a few times. This record comes from a study of blood T cell repertoires in COVID-19. Study details: COVID-19 samples from acute and convalescent phases originated in the United States, Italy and Spain.

Original handling: Amplification with reference gene primers provided the estimates of nucleated cell counts. Repertoires were generated with immunoSEQ multiplex PCR, while TCRdb's copy carries only in-frame clones and drops some. V and J calls and clone size are copied from that table; D and trimming were computed from the DNA. Among just over 60,000 clones, 65% to 80% were seen once, and the ten largest hold around 21%. V gave up 2 bases and J gave up 3 bases; unmatched junction bases: 7. Germline CDR1 and CDR2: MNHNS and SASEGT. This CDR3 contains 16 residues. This TCR came from a woman of 80 years or more with active or convalescent COVID-19. The chain recombines TRBV6-1 with TRBJ1-5, with 7 bases lining up with TRBD1. Sequenced material: peripheral blood. CDR3 loop: CASSERRGLVNQPQHF. The DNA for the CDR3 is TGTGCCAGCAGTGAAAGAAGGGGGCTCGTCAATCAGCCCCAGCATTTT.